This TCR beta chain comes out of a study of T-cell reconstitution after alpha-beta-depleted transplantation in children. Researchers prepared the TCRbeta library using unique molecular identifiers, the study reports. TCRdb re-called the PCR reads through MiXCR, storing one row per CDR3 protein. Of approximately 640,000 distinct CDR3 sequences detected, 16% appear once; the ten largest clones hold approximately 1%. V lost 6 bases, J lost 0 bases, and 9 bases lay in between. Germline V gene lookup returns CDR1 SEHNR and CDR2 FQNEAQ (reference sequence). This CDR3 spans 14 amino acids. The source is a human donor who donated a stem cell graft to a child with acute myeloid leukemia. Sequenced here: PBMCs from the stem cell graft donor, sampled from the stem cell graft. This chain uses TRBV7-9 with TRBJ2-1; D ambiguous. CDR3 DNA sequence: TGTGCCAGCAGGTGGGGTAGCTCCTACAATGAGCAGTTCTTC. Its translation: CASRWGSSYNEQFF.